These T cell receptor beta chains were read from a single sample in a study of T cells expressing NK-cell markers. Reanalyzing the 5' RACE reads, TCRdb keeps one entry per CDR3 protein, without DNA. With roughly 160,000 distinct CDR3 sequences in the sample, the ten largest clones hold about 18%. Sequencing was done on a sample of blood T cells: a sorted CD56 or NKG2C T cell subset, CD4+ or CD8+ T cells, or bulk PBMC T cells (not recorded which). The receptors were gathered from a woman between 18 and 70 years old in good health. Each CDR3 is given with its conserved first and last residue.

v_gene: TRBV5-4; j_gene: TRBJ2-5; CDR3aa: CASSLVRAGGGETQYF
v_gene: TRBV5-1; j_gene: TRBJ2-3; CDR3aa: CASRARPSTDTQYF
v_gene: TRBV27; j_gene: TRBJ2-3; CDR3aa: CASTPDSTGNTQYF
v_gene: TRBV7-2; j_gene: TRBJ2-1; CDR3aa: CASSFRRTSGNIQFF
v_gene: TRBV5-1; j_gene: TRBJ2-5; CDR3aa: CASTSGTTHQETQYF
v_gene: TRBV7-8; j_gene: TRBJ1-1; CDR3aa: CASTFVGGNTEAFF
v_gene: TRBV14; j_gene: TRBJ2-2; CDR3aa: CASSQDLGTSPGELFF
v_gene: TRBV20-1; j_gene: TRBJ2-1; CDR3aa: CSSVVLRGNSYNEQFF
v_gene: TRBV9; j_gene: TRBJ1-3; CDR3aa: CASSDTGVLAGNTIYF
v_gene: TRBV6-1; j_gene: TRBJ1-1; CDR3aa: CASKAGRDTEAFF
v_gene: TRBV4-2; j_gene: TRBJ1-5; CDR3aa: CASSQGSVNSNQPQHF
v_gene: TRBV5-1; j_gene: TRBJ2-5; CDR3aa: CASSFRQIQETQYF
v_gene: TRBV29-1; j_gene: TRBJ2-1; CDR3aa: CSVDGGPLNEQFF
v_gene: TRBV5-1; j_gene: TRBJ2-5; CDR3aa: CASSLTGRTETQYF
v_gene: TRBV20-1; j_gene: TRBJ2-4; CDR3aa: CSARTSGGVVQYF
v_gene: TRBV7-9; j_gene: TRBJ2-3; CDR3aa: CASSLTGAGSTDTQYF
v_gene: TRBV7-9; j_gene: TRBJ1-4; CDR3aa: CASSQDSGEKLFF
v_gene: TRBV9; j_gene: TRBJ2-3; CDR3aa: CASSVAPDTDTQYF
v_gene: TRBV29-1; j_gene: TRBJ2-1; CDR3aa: CSVTLYNEQFF
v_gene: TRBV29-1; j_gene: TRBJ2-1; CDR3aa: CSMGGPNEQFF
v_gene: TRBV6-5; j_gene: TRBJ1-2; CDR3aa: CASSYSGQNYGYTF
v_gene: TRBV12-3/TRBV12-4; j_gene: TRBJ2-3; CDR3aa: CASSKLAGTDTQYF
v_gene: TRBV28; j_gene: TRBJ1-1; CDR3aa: CASSFPGLTEAFF
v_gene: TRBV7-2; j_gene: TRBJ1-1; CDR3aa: CASSIQARNTEAFF
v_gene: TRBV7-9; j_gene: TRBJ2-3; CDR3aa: CASSLLQADTQYF
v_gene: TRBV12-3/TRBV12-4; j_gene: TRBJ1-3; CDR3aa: CASTLTGAGNTIYF
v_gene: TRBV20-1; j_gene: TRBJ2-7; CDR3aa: CSATDRGYEQYF
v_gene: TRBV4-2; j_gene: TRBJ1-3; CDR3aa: CASSQSGVGNTIYF
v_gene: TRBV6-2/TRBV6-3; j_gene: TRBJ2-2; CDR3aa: CASRAGTNRYTGELFF
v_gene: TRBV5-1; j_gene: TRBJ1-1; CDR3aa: CASSIRPGQNTEAFF
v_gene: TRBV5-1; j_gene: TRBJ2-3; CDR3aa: CASSLSGKYTDTQYF
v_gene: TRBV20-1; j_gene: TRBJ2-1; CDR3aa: CSVLGRQGGEQFF
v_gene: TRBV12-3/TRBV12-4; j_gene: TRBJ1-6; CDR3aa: CASSQFGAGGPNSPLHF
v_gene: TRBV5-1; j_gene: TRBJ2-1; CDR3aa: CASSSQPARDHEQFF
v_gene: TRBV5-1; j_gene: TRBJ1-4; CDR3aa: CASSFGQGREKLFF
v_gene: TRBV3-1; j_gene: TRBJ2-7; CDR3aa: CASSQGGIAQYF
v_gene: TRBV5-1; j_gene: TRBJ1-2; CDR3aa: CASSLPGTNYGYTF
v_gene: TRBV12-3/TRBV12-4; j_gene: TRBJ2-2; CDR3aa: CASRASSGGRELFF
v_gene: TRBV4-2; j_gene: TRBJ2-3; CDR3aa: CASSQDQAGADTQYF
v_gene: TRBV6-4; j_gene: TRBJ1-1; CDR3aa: CASRRTGGRMNTEAFF
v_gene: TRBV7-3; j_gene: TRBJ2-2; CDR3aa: CASSSSSGINTGELFF
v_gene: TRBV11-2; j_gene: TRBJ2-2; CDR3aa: CASSLFVGTNTGELFF
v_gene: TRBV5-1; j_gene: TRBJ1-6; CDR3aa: CASSLDGIDSPLHF
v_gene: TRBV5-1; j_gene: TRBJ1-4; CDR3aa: CASSLGISMDGDEKLFF
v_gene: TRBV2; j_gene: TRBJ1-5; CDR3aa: CASSVGVISNQPQHF
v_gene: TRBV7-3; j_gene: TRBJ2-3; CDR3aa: CASSPRTRDTQYF
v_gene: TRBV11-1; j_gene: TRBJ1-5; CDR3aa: CASSLGGRVGAFNQPQHF